This T cell receptor (beta chain) was retrieved from a study of radiotherapy plus CTLA-4 blockade in lung cancer. The protocol was immunoSEQ multiplex PCR, while the TCRdb copy is restricted to in-frame clones and leaves out a portion. The sample records 90,000 to 100,000 clones, 65% to 85% being singletons. A few counts support this clone. The CDR3 contains 13 residues. From germline, CDR1 is SGHDT and CDR2 YYEEEE. The V and J ends lost 1 base and 8 bases respectively, with 12 bases between them. J is TRBJ2-5 and V is TRBV5-6, with TRBD1 as a possible D gene (6 bases). The source was peripheral blood, collected from a patient treated with radiotherapy plus ipilimumab. The sequence was obtained from a human donor with non-small cell lung cancer who had a partial response to radiotherapy plus ipilimumab. Some clones in this sample may be carry-over from other donors' samples. The CDR3 here is CASSLTHRETQYF. The CDR3 DNA follows: TGTGCCAGCAGCTTGACCCACAGGGAAACCCAGTACTTC.